This T cell receptor (beta chain) appears in the sequencing data of a study of T cell responses to AZD1222 COVID-19 vaccine. The CDR3 spans 14 residues. Looked up from germline, CDR1 is KGHDR and CDR2 is SFDVKD. V was trimmed by 7 bases and J by 4 bases, leaving 12 bases between them. As concerns this clone: The antigen remains unidentified.

Findings of the study overall: Spike-specific TCR breadth and depth both grew after two AZD1222 doses.

TCRdb's table, derived via immunoSEQ multiplex PCR, lists solely in-frame clones and lacks some. The sample includes over 90,000 clones, 91% of them seen just once. The chain is built from TRBV24-1 and TRBJ2-2, with D perhaps matching TRBD1 (5 bases). The sample was peripheral blood, taken on day 0 of AZD1222 vaccination. This TCR was sampled from an adult in good health. The CDR3 DNA reads as TGTGCCACCAGGGCAGGAAGGGGCACCGGGGAGCTGTTTTTT. It encodes CATRAGRGTGELFF.